This T cell receptor beta chain was recorded in a study of T cells in localized non-small cell lung cancer. Whole-study findings and limits: In adjacent lung appeared a median 57 of the top 100 tumor clones.

V gave up 6 bases and J gave up 0 bases; unmatched junction bases: 6. The germline V gene has CDR1 LNHDA and CDR2 SQIVND (reference sequence). This CDR3 comprises 15 residues. About this clone itself: The antigen is undetermined.

Generated by immunoSEQ multiplex PCR, the TCRdb table keeps only in-frame clones and is missing some. The sample contains some 980 clones, roughly 22% of which appear only once. The sequence was obtained from a woman aged 35 to 70 with stage III lung adenocarcinoma. The V call is TRBV19, the J call TRBJ2-7; 9 bases match TRBD2. The sequenced sample was normal lung tissue next to the tumor, obtained before any cancer treatment. CDR3 coding DNA: TGTGCCAGTAGCCTATCTAGCGGGAACTCCTACGAGCAGTACTTC. Amino acids: CASSLSSGNSYEQYF.